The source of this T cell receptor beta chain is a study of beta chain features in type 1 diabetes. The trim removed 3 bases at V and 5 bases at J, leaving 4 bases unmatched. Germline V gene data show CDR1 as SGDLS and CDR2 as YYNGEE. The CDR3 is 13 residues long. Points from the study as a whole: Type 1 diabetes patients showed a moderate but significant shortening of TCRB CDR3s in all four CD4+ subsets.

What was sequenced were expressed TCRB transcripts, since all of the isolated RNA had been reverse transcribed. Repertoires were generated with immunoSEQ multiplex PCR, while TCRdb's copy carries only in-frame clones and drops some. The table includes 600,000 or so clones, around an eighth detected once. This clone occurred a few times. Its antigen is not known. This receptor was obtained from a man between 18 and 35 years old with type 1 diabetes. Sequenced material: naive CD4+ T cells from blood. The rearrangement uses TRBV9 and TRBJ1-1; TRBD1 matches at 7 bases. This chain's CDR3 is CASSATGRTEAFF. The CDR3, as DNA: TGTGCCAGCAGCGCGACAGGGAGGACTGAAGCTTTCTTT. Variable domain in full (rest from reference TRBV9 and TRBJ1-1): DSGVTQTPKHLITATGQRVTLRCSPRSGDLSVYWYQQSLDQGLQFLIQYYNGEERAKGNILERFSAQQFPDLHSELNLSSLELGDSALYFCASSATGRTEAFFGQGTRLTVV.